Below are 14 T cell receptor beta chains sequenced from a single sample in a study of graft-versus-host responses after intestinal transplantation (dated by TCRdb to about 2021). Library creation used the immunoSEQ multiplex PCR assay. The immuneACCESS repertoire file appears here via TCRdb, limited to in-frame rearrangements. These files lack a portion of the clones; in checked studies, under half of the deficit traces to unresolved V genes, and the cause of the others is not known. The sample profile shows around 90,000 clones; over 90% of them were found once. The leading ten clones occupy about 0.2% of the sample. Their antigens remain unidentified. Taken with the paper, the label for time point translates to: cells obtained before transplantation from donor or recipient. Material: unstimulated CD4+ T cells sorted from spleen or lymph node cells, obtained before transplant. Receptors originate from a human donor who was the organ donor for an intestinal transplant.

V and J are TRBV9 and TRBJ1-1; the D gene is possibly TRBD1 (6 bases). The CDR3 loop spans 13 amino acids. V lost 2 bases to trimming and J lost 5 bases, with 10 bases between them. Germline assignment: CDR1 SGDLS and CDR2 YYNGEE. CDR3 in amino acids: CASSVSQGTEAFF. The DNA for the CDR3 is TGTGCCAGCAGCGTTTCCCAGGGGACTGAAGCTTTCTTT.

The rearrangement links TRBV11-3 to TRBJ1-3; D uncertain. With 3 bases removed from V and 0 bases from J, the gap between germline ends came to 9 bases. The germline V gene encodes CDR1 SGHNT and CDR2 YENEEA. CDR3 length: 15 residues. In DNA, the CDR3 is TGTGCCAGCAGCTTCAGCGCCAACTCTGGAAACACCATATATTTT. Residues: CASSFSANSGNTIYF.

V usage is TRBV7-2 and J usage is TRBJ1-6; 8 bases align to TRBD1. This CDR3 is built from 15 residues. Germline V lookup: CDR1 SGHTA, CDR2 FQGNSA. The trim removed 3 bases at V and 7 bases at J, leaving 5 bases unmatched. CDR3 residues: CASSLVDRGNSPLHF. The CDR3 DNA follows: TGTGCCAGCAGCTTGGTAGACAGGGGAAATTCACCCCTCCACTTT. The variable domain in full, with the rest retrieved from reference TRBV7-2 and TRBJ1-6, is GAGVSQSPSNKVTEKGKDVELRCDPISGHTALYWYRQSLGQGLEFLIYFQGNSAPDKSGLPSDRFSAERTGGSVSTLTIQRTQQEDSAVYLCASSLVDRGNSPLHFGNGTRLTVT.

This rearrangement joins TRBV5-1 to TRBJ2-1; 10 bases align to TRBD1. Germline trimming cut 2 bases from V and 7 bases from J; bases unmatched to any gene: 6. Per germline, CDR1 SGHRS and CDR2 YFSETQ. The length of the CDR3 is 15 residues. The CDR3 protein is CASSFSGQGWNEQFF. As DNA, the CDR3 is TGCGCCAGCAGCTTCTCGGGACAGGGGTGGAATGAGCAGTTCTTC.

V is TRBV28 and J is TRBJ1-1; D uncertain. Germline CDR1 and CDR2: MDHEN and SYDVKM. The V and J ends lost 8 bases and 8 bases respectively, with 12 bases between them. This CDR3 contains 11 residues. The CDR3 reads CASCQLGEAFF. The CDR3 DNA is TGTGCCAGCTGTCAGCTGGGGGAAGCTTTCTTT.

The V call is TRBV5-8, the J call TRBJ2-1; 7 bases are shared with TRBD2. The CDR3 has 16 residues. CDR1 and CDR2 (germline): SGHTS, YDEGEE. J lost 0 bases, V lost 1 base, and 4 bases had no gene match. The CDR3 loop is CASSLWRGSSYNEQFF. CDR3 coding DNA: TGTGCCAGCAGCTTGTGGCGGGGGAGCTCCTACAATGAGCAGTTCTTC.

The rearrangement joins TRBV7-9 to TRBJ1-6; D remains ambiguous. The CDR3 length is 15 residues. Germline V gene sequence: CDR1 SEHNR, CDR2 FQNEAQ (reference sequence). V was trimmed by 1 base and J by 0 bases, leaving 4 bases between them. CDR3 sequence (DNA): TGTGCCAGCAGCTTAGGCAGCTCCTATAATTCACCCCTCCACTTT. Amino acids: CASSLGSSYNSPLHF.

The gene calls are TRBV6-5 and TRBJ1-1, with no clear D. The CDR3 consists of 14 residues. The germline V and J ends were trimmed by 0 bases and 4 bases, with 9 bases remaining between them. Germline V lookup: CDR1 MNHEY, CDR2 SVGAGI. The CDR3, as DNA: TGTGCCAGCAGTTACTCAGGGTGGGGCACTGAAGCTTTCTTT. The encoded protein is CASSYSGWGTEAFF.

The chain's CDR3 is CASSLVGNPLHEQYF. The CDR3 DNA reads TGCGCCAGCAGCTTGGTGGGGAACCCCCTCCACGAGCAGTACTTC. The rearrangement joins TRBV5-1 to TRBJ2-7; unclear D gene. Trimming took off 0 bases at V and 5 bases at J, with 15 bases between the two ends. There are 15 residues in the CDR3. Germline CDR1 reads SGHRS; CDR2 reads YFSETQ.

Worth noting for this clone: A junction boundary mismatches the germline segment, possibly from a read error. This sample also contains other DNA sequences that code for the same CDR3. V and J are TRBV7-2 and TRBJ1-1, with D possibly TRBD1 on 5 matching bases. CDR1 SGHTA and CDR2 FQGNSA come from the germline V gene. The CDR3 consists of 14 residues. CDR3 coding DNA: TGTGCCAGCAGCTTAGGGGGCATGAACACTGAAGCTTTTTTT. Translated, it gives CASSLGGMNTEAFF.

The chain employs TRBV2 and TRBJ2-1; 8 bases match TRBD1. The ends lost 4 bases at V and 3 bases at J; junction bases unmatched: 2. Germline CDR1 is SNHLY and CDR2 is FYNNEI. The CDR3 has 14 residues. CDR3 in amino acids: CASSVDRDYNEQFF. DNA of the CDR3: TGTGCCAGCAGTGTGGACAGGGACTACAATGAGCAGTTCTTC. The full variable domain, in which reference TRBV2 and TRBJ2-1 provide the parts outside the CDR3, is EPEVTQTPSHQVTQMGQEVILRCVPISNHLYFYWYRQILGQKVEFLVSFYNNEISEKSEIFDDQFSVERPDGSNFTLKIRSTKLEDSAMYFCASSVDRDYNEQFFGPGTRLTVL.

The chain couples TRBV18 to TRBJ1-2, with D possibly being TRBD1 (6 bases). This CDR3 contains 14 residues. With 3 bases removed from V and 8 bases from J, the gap between germline ends came to 16 bases. CDR1 is KGHSH and CDR2 is LQKENI in the germline V gene. The CDR3 reads CASSPSGGAEGYTF. The CDR3 region has the DNA TGTGCCAGCTCACCGTCCGGGGGGGCGGAGGGCTACACCTTC.

The chain uses TRBV6-1 and TRBJ2-2; TRBD1 matches at 7 bases. CDR3 length: 14 amino acids. Unmatched junction bases numbered 7, after V lost 5 bases and J lost 7 bases. The germline gives CDR1 MNHNS, CDR2 SASEGT. The CDR3 reads CASSTRAGGGELFF. CDR3 sequence (DNA): TGTGCCAGCAGTACCCGAGCAGGGGGCGGGGAGCTGTTTTTT.

The genes are TRBV11-3 and TRBJ1-2; D unclear. This CDR3 spans 19 amino acids. From germline, CDR1 is SGHNT and CDR2 YENEEA. The V end was cut by 3 bases, the J end by 8 bases, with 31 bases between. The CDR3 here is CASSFVQLKRPPDPFGYTF. CDR3 sequence (DNA): TGTGCCAGCAGCTTTGTTCAGCTAAAGCGTCCGCCCGACCCATTCGGCTACACCTTC.